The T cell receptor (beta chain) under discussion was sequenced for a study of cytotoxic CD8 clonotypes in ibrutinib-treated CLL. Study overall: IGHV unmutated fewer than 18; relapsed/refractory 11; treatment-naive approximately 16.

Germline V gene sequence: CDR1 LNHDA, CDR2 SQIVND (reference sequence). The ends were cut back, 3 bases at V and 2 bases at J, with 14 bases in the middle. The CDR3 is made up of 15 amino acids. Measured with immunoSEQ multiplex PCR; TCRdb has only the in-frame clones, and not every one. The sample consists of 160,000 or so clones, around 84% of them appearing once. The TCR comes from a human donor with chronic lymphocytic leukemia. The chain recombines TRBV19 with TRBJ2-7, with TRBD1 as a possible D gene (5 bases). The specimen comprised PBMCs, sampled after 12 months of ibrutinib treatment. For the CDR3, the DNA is TGTGCCAGTAGTATGGGTTGGGGCGGAACCTACGAGCAGTACTTC. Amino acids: CASSMGWGGTYEQYF. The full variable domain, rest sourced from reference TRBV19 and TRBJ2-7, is DGGITQSPKYLFRKEGQNVTLSCEQNLNHDAMYWYRQDPGQGLRLIYYSQIVNDFQKGDIAEGYSVSREKKESFPLTVTSAQKNPTAFYLCASSMGWGGTYEQYFGPGTRLTVT.